The clone carrying this T cell receptor (beta chain) was counted a few times. The source of the sample is a study of blood T cell repertoires in COVID-19. In the study overall: Collection of acute and convalescent COVID-19 samples took place in the United States, Italy and Spain. PBMCs, B-cell-depleted T cells, or T cells were the source of the cDNA or gDNA that made up the material.

Per the authors' pipeline: The assay estimated nucleated cells by amplifying reference gene primers. Profiled with immunoSEQ multiplex PCR; TCRdb holds only in-frame clones, not every one. V and J calls and clone size come straight from that table; D and trimming were deduced from the DNA. The repertoire holds tens of thousands of clones, with more than 60% as singletons. Germline CDR1 and CDR2: SGHDT and YYEEEE. The CDR3 spans 13 residues. V shed 3 bases and J 2 bases; nucleotides not matched to a gene: 2. This clonotype was sampled from a human donor in a cohort sampled during active COVID-19. This chain connects TRBV5-6 to TRBJ2-7; 7 bases are a match to TRBD1. The material sequenced was peripheral blood. In DNA, the CDR3 is TGTGCCAGCAGCTGGGACAGTACCTACGAGCAGTACTTC. This translates into CASSWDSTYEQYF.